This is a list of T cell receptor beta chains from one sample in a study of blood T cell repertoires in COVID-19. TCRdb's table, derived via immunoSEQ multiplex PCR, lists solely in-frame clones and lacks some. The sample has 270,000 or so clones, 70% to 90% seen once. The sequencing input was PBMCs or T cells enriched from blood (not recorded which). The receptors stem from a woman in her thirties or forties with acute COVID-19. Both conserved end residues are part of each CDR3. Fields, in order: D gene, J gene, clone size, V gene, CDR3 protein, CDR3 DNA. A D gene is named only where the DNA matches it firmly. Expanded clones get a size class; other rows say once, few or many, or leave the size out.

-	TRBJ2-2	-	TRBV19	CASSRVSNTGELFF	TGTGCCAGTTCCCGGGTCTCGAACACCGGGGAGCTGTTTTTT
-	TRBJ2-7	-	TRBV24-1	CATSAGGPPYEQYF	TGTGCCACCAGTGCCGGGGGTCCCCCCTACGAGCAGTACTTC
-	TRBJ1-1	-	TRBV18	CASSPQGSQVEAFF	TGTGCCAGCTCACCACAGGGGTCTCAGGTTGAAGCTTTCTTT
-	TRBJ1-2	-	TRBV11-3	CASSLDGGSYGYTF	TGTGCCAGCAGCTTAGATGGAGGCAGCTATGGCTACACCTTC
-	TRBJ1-2	-	TRBV5-5	CASSLAADSTYGYTF	TGTGCCAGCAGCTTGGCCGCAGACAGCACCTATGGCTACACCTTC
-	TRBJ1-5	-	TRBV11-1	CASSLQGSNQPQHF	TGTGCCAGCAGCTTACAGGGGTCTAATCAGCCCCAGCATTTT
TRBD1	TRBJ2-7	-	TRBV7-8	CASSLEGGQGSFEPYYEQYF	TGTGCCAGCAGCTTAGAAGGGGGACAGGGATCTTTTGAGCCTTATTACGAGCAGTACTTC
-	TRBJ2-3	-	TRBV5-5	CASSRFHSLSSTDTQYF	TGTGCCAGCAGCCGGTTCCACAGCCTCTCTAGCACAGATACGCAGTATTTT
TRBD1	TRBJ2-3	-	TRBV11-2	CASSPGQGRTDTQYF	TGTGCCAGCAGCCCAGGACAGGGGAGGACAGATACGCAGTATTTT
-	TRBJ2-7	-	TRBV28	CASSLYNEQYF	TGTGCCAGCAGTTTATACAACGAGCAGTACTTC
-	TRBJ1-1	-	TRBV27	CASSNSDKNTEAFF	TGTGCCAGCAGTAACTCGGACAAGAACACTGAAGCTTTCTTT
-	TRBJ1-1	-	TRBV27	CASSITGGTEAFF	TGTGCCAGCAGTATAACCGGGGGCACTGAAGCTTTCTTT
TRBD2	TRBJ2-1	-	TRBV6-5	CASSSLLAGGDNEQFF	TGTGCCAGCAGTTCCCTGCTAGCGGGAGGAGACAATGAGCAGTTCTTC
-	TRBJ1-1	-	TRBV6-1	CASSEWGGAGTMNTEAFF	TGTGCCAGCAGTGAATGGGGCGGGGCAGGGACCATGAACACTGAAGCTTTCTTT
-	TRBJ1-3	-	TRBV5-1	CASSLDRASGNTIYF	TGCGCCAGCAGCTTGGACAGGGCCTCTGGAAACACCATATATTTT
-	TRBJ1-1	-	TRBV16	CASSRNSRGGEAFF	TGTGCCAGCAGCCGAAATAGTAGGGGGGGAGAAGCTTTCTTT
-	TRBJ1-5	-	TRBV5-6	CASSSLTGSNQPQHF	TGTGCCAGCAGCTCGCTGACAGGTAGCAATCAGCCCCAGCATTTT
TRBD1	TRBJ1-1	-	TRBV7-3	CASSVTGGKGTEAFF	TGTGCCAGCAGCGTGACAGGGGGAAAGGGCACTGAAGCTTTCTTT
-	TRBJ1-4	-	TRBV30	CAWSVQLHSVINEKLFF	TGTGCCTGGAGTGTACAGCTCCATAGTGTTATTAATGAAAAACTGTTTTTT
TRBD2	TRBJ2-1	-	TRBV7-9	CASSELAGGYNEQFF	TGTGCCAGCAGCGAACTAGCGGGAGGGTACAATGAGCAGTTCTTC
-	TRBJ1-5	-	TRBV24-1	CATSDSGQPQHF	TGTGCCACCAGTGATTCGGGACAGCCCCAGCATTTT
TRBD1	TRBJ2-5	-	TRBV4-1	CASSQGPTGGAGQETQYF	TGCGCCAGCAGCCAAGGTCCCACAGGGGGCGCGGGGCAAGAGACCCAGTACTTC
TRBD1	TRBJ1-1	-	TRBV4-1	CASSQVRGQRLNTEAFF	TGCGCCAGCAGCCAAGTTCGGGGACAGCGACTGAACACTGAAGCTTTCTTT
-	TRBJ1-3	-	TRBV9	CASTPGYESGNTIYF	TGTGCCAGCACCCCGGGATATGAGTCTGGAAACACCATATATTTT
TRBD2	TRBJ2-7	-	TRBV2	CASSGTSGRHLRGYEQYF	TGTGCCAGCAGTGGGACTAGCGGGAGACATCTAAGGGGCTACGAGCAGTACTTC
-	TRBJ2-5	-	TRBV11-3	CASSLAHSQETQYF	TGTGCCAGCAGCTTAGCCCACAGTCAAGAGACCCAGTACTTC
TRBD2	TRBJ2-1	-	TRBV10-3	CAISESTMRLAGDEQFF	TGTGCCATCAGTGAGTCGACAATGAGACTAGCGGGAGATGAGCAGTTCTTC
-	TRBJ1-2	-	TRBV28	CASSFWRLYGYTF	TGTGCCAGCAGTTTTTGGCGGCTCTATGGCTACACCTTC
-	TRBJ1-2	-	TRBV7-9	CASSPRGSGHYGYTF	TGTGCCAGCAGCCCGCGGGGTTCAGGGCACTATGGCTACACCTTC
TRBD1	TRBJ2-2	-	TRBV11-3	CASSSGTGRGTGELFF	TGTGCCAGCAGCTCAGGGACAGGGAGGGGCACCGGGGAGCTGTTTTTT
-	TRBJ2-5	-	TRBV13	CASSFRGETQYF	TGTGCCAGCAGCTTCCGAGGAGAGACCCAGTACTTC
-	TRBJ2-5	-	TRBV5-5	CASSAGTDPYQETQYF	TGTGCCAGCAGCGCGGGGACAGACCCTTATCAAGAGACCCAGTACTTC
-	TRBJ2-2	-	TRBV9	CASSVVSGDTGELFF	TGTGCCAGCAGCGTAGTGTCGGGGGACACCGGGGAGCTGTTTTTT
-	TRBJ2-6	-	TRBV12-3/TRBV12-4	CASTVRGSNVLTF	TGTGCCAGCACAGTTCGGGGTTCCAACGTCCTGACTTTC
TRBD2	TRBJ2-1	few	TRBV5-4	CASSPGVAGGRGEQFF	TGTGCCAGCAGCCCCGGGGTAGCGGGAGGTAGGGGTGAGCAGTTCTTC
-	TRBJ1-2	-	TRBV3-1/TRBV3-2	CASSQDRGRGGYTF	TGTGCCAGCAGCCAAGATCGGGGGAGGGGCGGCTACACCTTC
-	TRBJ1-1	-	TRBV5-1	CASSLDLRDNTEAFF	TGCGCCAGCAGCTTGGATTTGCGGGATAACACTGAAGCTTTCTTT
-	TRBJ1-3	-	TRBV5-5	CASSPTGMGGNTIYF	TGTGCCAGCAGTCCAACAGGGATGGGTGGAAACACCATATATTTT
TRBD2	TRBJ2-1	-	TRBV11-3	CASGPGGLAGNPYNEQFF	TGTGCCAGCGGCCCCGGAGGACTAGCGGGGAACCCGTACAATGAGCAGTTCTTC
TRBD1	TRBJ2-5	-	TRBV19	CASSIVRRGLGETQYF	TGTGCCAGTAGTATAGTCCGAAGGGGGCTCGGGGAGACCCAGTACTTC
TRBD2	TRBJ2-1	few	TRBV5-1	CASSLGTSGAWEQFF	TGCGCCAGCAGCTTGGGGACTAGCGGAGCCTGGGAGCAGTTCTTC